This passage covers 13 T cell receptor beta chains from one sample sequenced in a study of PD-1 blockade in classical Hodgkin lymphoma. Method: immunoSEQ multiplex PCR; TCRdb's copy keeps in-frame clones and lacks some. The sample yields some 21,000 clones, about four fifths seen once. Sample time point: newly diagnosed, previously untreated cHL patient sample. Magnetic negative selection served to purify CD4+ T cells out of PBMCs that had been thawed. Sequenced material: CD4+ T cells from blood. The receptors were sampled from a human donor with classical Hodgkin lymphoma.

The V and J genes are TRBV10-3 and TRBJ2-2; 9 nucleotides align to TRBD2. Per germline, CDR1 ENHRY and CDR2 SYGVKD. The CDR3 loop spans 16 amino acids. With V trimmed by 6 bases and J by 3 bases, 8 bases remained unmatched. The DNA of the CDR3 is TGTGCCATCAGCCCCGTAGCGGGAGTCGACACCGGGGAGCTGTTTTTT. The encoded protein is CAISPVAGVDTGELFF.

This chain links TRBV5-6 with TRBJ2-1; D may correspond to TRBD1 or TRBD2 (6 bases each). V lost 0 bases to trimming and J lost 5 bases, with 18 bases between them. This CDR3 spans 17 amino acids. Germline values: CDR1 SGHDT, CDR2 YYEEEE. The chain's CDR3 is CASSLGPPGAAHNEQFF. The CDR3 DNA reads TGTGCCAGCAGCTTGGGGCCCCCGGGGGCGGCCCACAATGAGCAGTTCTTC.

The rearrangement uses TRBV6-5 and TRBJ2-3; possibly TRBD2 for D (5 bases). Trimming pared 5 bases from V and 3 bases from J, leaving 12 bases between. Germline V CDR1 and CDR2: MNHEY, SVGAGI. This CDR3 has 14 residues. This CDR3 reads CASSTPRGTDTQYF. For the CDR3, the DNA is TGTGCCAGCAGTACCCCGCGCGGGACAGATACGCAGTATTTT.

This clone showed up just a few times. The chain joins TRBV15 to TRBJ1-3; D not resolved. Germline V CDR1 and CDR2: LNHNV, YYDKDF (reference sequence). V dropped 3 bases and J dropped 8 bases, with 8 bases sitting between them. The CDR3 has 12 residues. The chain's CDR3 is CATSSGFDTIYF. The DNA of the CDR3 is TGTGCCACCAGCAGCGGCTTCGACACCATATATTTT.

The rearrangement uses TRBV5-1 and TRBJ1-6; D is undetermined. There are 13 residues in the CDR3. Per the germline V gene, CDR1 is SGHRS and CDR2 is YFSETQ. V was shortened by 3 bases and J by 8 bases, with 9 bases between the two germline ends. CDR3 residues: CASSSDGYSPLHF. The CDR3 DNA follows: TGCGCCAGCAGCTCCGATGGCTATTCACCCCTCCACTTT.

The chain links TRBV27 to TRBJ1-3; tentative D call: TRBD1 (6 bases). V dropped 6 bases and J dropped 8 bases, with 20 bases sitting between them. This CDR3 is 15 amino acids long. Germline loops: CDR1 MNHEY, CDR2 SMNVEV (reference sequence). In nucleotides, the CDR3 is TGTGCCAGCAGACAGAGGGGGTCGGGTGTGCACACCATATATTTT. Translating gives CASRQRGSGVHTIYF.

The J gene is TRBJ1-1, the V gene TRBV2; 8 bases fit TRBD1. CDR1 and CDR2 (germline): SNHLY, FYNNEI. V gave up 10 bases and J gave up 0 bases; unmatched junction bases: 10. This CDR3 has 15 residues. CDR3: CATRQQGAMNTEAFF. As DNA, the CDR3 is TGTGCCACCCGGCAGCAGGGGGCAATGAACACTGAAGCTTTCTTT.

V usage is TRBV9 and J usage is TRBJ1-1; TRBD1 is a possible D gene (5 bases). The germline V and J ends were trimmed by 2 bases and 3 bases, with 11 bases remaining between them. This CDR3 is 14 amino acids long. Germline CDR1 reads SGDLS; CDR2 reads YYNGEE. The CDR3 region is CASSVGGSDTEAFF. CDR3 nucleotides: TGTGCCAGCAGCGTCGGGGGGTCAGACACTGAAGCTTTCTTT.

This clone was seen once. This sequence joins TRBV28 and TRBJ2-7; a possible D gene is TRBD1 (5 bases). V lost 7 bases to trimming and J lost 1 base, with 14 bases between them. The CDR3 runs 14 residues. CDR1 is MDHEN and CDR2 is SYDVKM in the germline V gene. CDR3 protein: CASTQGVGSYEQYF. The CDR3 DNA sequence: TGTGCCAGCACCCAGGGCGTCGGATCCTACGAGCAGTACTTC. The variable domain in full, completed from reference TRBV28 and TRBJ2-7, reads DVKVTQSSRYLVKRTGEKVFLECVQDMDHENMFWYRQDPGLGLRLIYFSYDVKMKEKGDIPEGYSVSREKKERFSLILESASTNQTSMYLCASTQGVGSYEQYFGPGTRLTVT.

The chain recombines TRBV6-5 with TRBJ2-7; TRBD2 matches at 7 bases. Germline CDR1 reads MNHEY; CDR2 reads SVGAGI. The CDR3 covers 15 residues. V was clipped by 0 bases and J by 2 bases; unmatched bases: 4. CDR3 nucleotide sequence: TGTGCCAGCAGTTACTCGATTAGCGGGCCCTACGAGCAGTACTTC. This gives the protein CASSYSISGPYEQYF.

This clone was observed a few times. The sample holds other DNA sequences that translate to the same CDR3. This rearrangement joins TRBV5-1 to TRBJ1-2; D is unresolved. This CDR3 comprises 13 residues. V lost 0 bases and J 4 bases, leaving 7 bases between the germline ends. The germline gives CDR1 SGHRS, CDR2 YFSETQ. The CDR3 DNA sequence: TGCGCCAGCAGCTTGGGCGGCAGCTATGGCTACACCTTC. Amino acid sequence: CASSLGGSYGYTF. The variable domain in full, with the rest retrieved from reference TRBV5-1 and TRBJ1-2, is KAGVTQTPRYLIKTRGQQVTLSCSPISGHRSVSWYQQTPGQGLQFLFEYFSETQRNKGNFPGRFSGRQFSNSRSEMNVSTLELGDSALYLCASSLGGSYGYTFGSGTRLTVV.

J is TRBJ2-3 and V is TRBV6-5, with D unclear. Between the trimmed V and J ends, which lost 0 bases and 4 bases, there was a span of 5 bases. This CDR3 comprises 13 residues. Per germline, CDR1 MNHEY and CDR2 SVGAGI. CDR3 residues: CASSYSRPDTQYF. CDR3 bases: TGTGCCAGCAGTTACTCGCGGCCAGATACGCAGTATTTT.

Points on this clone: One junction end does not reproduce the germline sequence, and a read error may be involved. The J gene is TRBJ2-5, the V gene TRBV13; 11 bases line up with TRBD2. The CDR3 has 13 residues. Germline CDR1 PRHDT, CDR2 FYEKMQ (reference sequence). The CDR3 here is CASSLGTSGAPNF. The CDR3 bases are TGTGCCAGCAGCTTAGGGACTAGCGGGGCTCCGAACTTC.